One and the same sample provided the 20 T cell receptor beta chains below, sequenced in a study of T cell repertoires in cytomegalovirus infection. TCRdb reprocessed the reads with MiXCR, giving one entry per CDR3 protein. The sample lists roughly 280,000 distinct CDR3 sequences; approximately 22% were seen once. What these receptors recognize is not known. Here the sequenced sample was cultured PBMCs, taken from culture after CMV antigen stimulation. The receptor set was obtained from a human donor in good health (CMV status not recorded). Some clones in this sample may be carry-over from other donors' samples.

This clonotype was seen ten or more times. This chain links TRBV7-8 with TRBJ2-5; D remains unclear. Germline CDR1 reads SGHVS; CDR2 reads FQNEAQ. Deletions cut 0 bases from V and 6 bases from J, with 5 bases between. This CDR3 has 12 residues. Written as DNA, the CDR3 is TGTGCCAGCAGCTTAGCGGGCAAGACCCAGTACTTC. It yields the protein CASSLAGKTQYF.

The chain carries TRBV24-1 and TRBJ2-1; 8 bases map to TRBD1. The trim removed 1 base at V and 6 bases at J, leaving 4 bases unmatched. The V gene's germline CDR1 is KGHDR and CDR2 SFDVKD. The length of the CDR3 is 15 residues. CDR3 in DNA: TGTGCCACCAGTGATTTCCGGACAGGGACCAATGAGCAGTTCTTC. Residues: CATSDFRTGTNEQFF.

This clonotype was counted only a few times. V usage is TRBV12-3 or TRBV12-4 and J usage is TRBJ2-1, with 12 nucleotides matching TRBD2. This CDR3 has 16 residues. V trimming: 6 bases; J trimming: 5 bases; junction bases outside the gene matches: 8. CDR3: CASSRTSGMRDNEQFF. CDR3 in DNA: TGTGCCAGCAGCCGGACTAGCGGGATGAGGGACAATGAGCAGTTCTTC.

V and J are TRBV12-3 or TRBV12-4 and TRBJ2-3; D is perhaps TRBD2 (6 bases). This CDR3 is built from 14 residues. V lost 2 bases and J lost 8, with 14 bases in between. CDR3 amino acids: CASSLRSGGTTQYF. CDR3 coding DNA: TGTGCCAGCAGTTTACGGTCCGGGGGAACTACGCAGTATTTT.

The rearrangement uses TRBV7-2 and TRBJ1-2, with D possibly matching TRBD1 (6 bases). Trimming removed 3 bases at V and 4 bases at J, with 12 bases between. This CDR3 comprises 14 residues. Per the germline V gene, CDR1 is SGHTA and CDR2 is FQGNSA. CDR3 bases: TGTGCCAGCAGCTTGGGAGGACAGAGCTATGGCTACACCTTC. Its translation is CASSLGGQSYGYTF.

This clonotype was seen only a few times. The V gene is TRBV19, the J gene TRBJ2-1, with 9 bases lining up with TRBD2. The CDR3 contains 16 residues. CDR1 and CDR2 (germline): LNHDA, SQIVND (reference sequence). V shed 1 base and J 4 bases; nucleotides not matched to a gene: 5. The CDR3: CASSIVASGKYNEQFF. The CDR3 coding sequence is TGTGCCAGTAGTATAGTTGCTAGCGGGAAATACAATGAGCAGTTCTTC.

This clonotype occurred many times. This chain connects TRBV7-2 to TRBJ1-1; no reliable D call. Trimming cost V 3 bases and J 7 bases, with 15 bases left between them. Germline CDR1 is SGHTA and CDR2 is FQGNSA. The CDR3 sequence is 14 residues long. The CDR3 loop is CASSFRARNDEAFF. In nucleotides, the CDR3 is TGTGCCAGCAGCTTTCGAGCACGGAACGATGAAGCTTTCTTT.

This clonotype was counted many times. This sequence joins TRBV5-4 and TRBJ2-1, with D unclear. The V end lost 2 bases, the J end lost 2 bases, and 23 bases lay between the germline ends. Germline V gene lookup returns CDR1 SGHNT and CDR2 YYREEE (reference sequence). There are 19 residues in the CDR3. CDR3 residues: CASSFPGGGKAAAYNEQFF. In nucleotides, the CDR3 is TGTGCCAGCAGCTTCCCTGGCGGCGGAAAAGCAGCCGCCTACAATGAGCAGTTCTTC.

This clonotype was detected a few times. The V gene is TRBV20-1, the J gene TRBJ2-1, with 12 positions matching TRBD1. V dropped 3 bases and J dropped 7; count of bases not matched to a gene: 4. CDR1 is DFQATT and CDR2 is SNEGSKA in the germline V gene (reference sequence). This CDR3 has 14 residues. Here the CDR3 DNA reads TGCAGTGCTAGTTGGGACAGGGGGCAGAATGAGCAGTTCTTC. Its translation: CSASWDRGQNEQFF.

This clonotype was detected only a few times. The chain has TRBV25-1 and TRBJ1-2, with D perhaps TRBD1 (6 bases). Trimming took off 8 bases at V and 3 bases at J, with 22 bases between the two ends. The CDR3 is 16 residues long. CDR1 is MGHDK, CDR2 SYGVNS, per germline. The CDR3: CASQGVPGRGHYGYTF. The CDR3 coding sequence is TGTGCCAGCCAAGGGGTCCCTGGTCGGGGGCACTATGGCTACACCTTC.

This clonotype was picked up many times. V is TRBV12-3 or TRBV12-4 and J is TRBJ2-7; 9 bases line up with TRBD2. V lost 6 bases, J lost 3 bases, and 9 bases stayed unmatched. The CDR3 loop spans 15 amino acids. The CDR3 DNA reads TGTGCCAGCAGCCGCTCGACTAGCGGATACTACGAGCAGTACTTC. As protein: CASSRSTSGYYEQYF.

The chain combines TRBV18 with TRBJ2-7; possible D gene TRBD2, 6 bases. CDR1 KGHSH and CDR2 LQKENI come from the germline V gene. The CDR3 runs 12 residues. Trimming shortened V by 6 bases and J by 4 bases, and 10 bases separated the two germline ends. CDR3 bases: TGTGCCAGCTCCCCGGAGGGTTACGAGCAGTACGTC. Its protein product is CASSPEGYEQYV.

This clonotype appeared many times. The chain carries TRBV7-9 and TRBJ1-2; a weak D match, TRBD1 (5 bases). This CDR3 has 14 amino acids. Per germline, CDR1 SEHNR and CDR2 FQNEAQ (reference sequence). Trimming left V 4 bases short and J 2 bases short, with 11 bases between. The CDR3 DNA follows: TGTGCCAGCAGCTCAAACGACAGAAACTATGGCTACACCTTC. This translates into CASSSNDRNYGYTF.

This clonotype was seen ten or more times. The genes are TRBV28 and TRBJ1-4; no definite D call. In germline, CDR1 is MDHEN, CDR2 SYDVKM. Trimming stripped 5 bases from V and 10 bases from J, with 11 bases between. The CDR3 consists of 12 residues. In DNA form, the CDR3 reads TGTGCCAGCAGTCCCCCGGAGGGAAAACTGTTTTTT. The encoded protein is CASSPPEGKLFF.

This clonotype has only a few counts. This chain links TRBV4-1 with TRBJ2-7; D is ambiguous. The CDR3 length is 15 residues. From germline, CDR1 is MGHRA and CDR2 YSYEKL. Trimming left V 3 bases short and J 5 bases short, with 17 bases between. The CDR3 DNA reads as TGCGCCAGCAGCCAGGGTCTGGGTGTCGCGGACGAGCAGTACGTC. Encoded protein: CASSQGLGVADEQYV.

This clonotype was counted a few times. J is TRBJ2-2 and V is TRBV19, with D possibly being TRBD2 (6 bases). This CDR3 spans 14 amino acids. Trimming pared 9 bases from V and 2 bases from J, leaving 13 bases between. CDR1 and CDR2 from the germline V gene are LNHDA and SQIVND (reference sequence). CDR3 in DNA: TGTGCCAGCCGGAGGGGTAGCAACACCGGGGAGCTGTTTTTT. It codes for CASRRGSNTGELFF.

This chain connects TRBV7-2 to TRBJ1-5; D may be TRBD1 (5 bases). Germline values: CDR1 SGHTA, CDR2 FQGNSA. This CDR3 contains 13 residues. V lost 6 bases, J lost 0 bases, and 6 bases lay in between. CDR3 residues: CASRGPSNQPQHF. The CDR3 DNA follows: TGTGCCAGCAGGGGACCTAGCAATCAGCCCCAGCATTTT. The full variable domain, its missing parts supplied by reference TRBV7-2 and TRBJ1-5, is GAGVSQSPSNKVTEKGKDVELRCDPISGHTALYWYRQSLGQGLEFLIYFQGNSAPDKSGLPSDRFSAERTGGSVSTLTIQRTQQEDSAVYLCASRGPSNQPQHFGDGTRLSIL.

This chain joins TRBV4-3 and TRBJ2-4; 7 bases are shared with TRBD2. CDR1 and CDR2 from the germline V gene are LGHNA and YSLEER. V was clipped by 4 bases and J by 3 bases; unmatched bases: 12. The CDR3 covers 17 residues. The CDR3 nucleotides are TGCGCCAGCAGCCCCAATATGGGGGGGTCCGTCAAAAACATTCAGTACTTC. It specifies CASSPNMGGSVKNIQYF.

The chain is built from TRBV24-1 and TRBJ2-1, with no clear D. Germline CDR1 and CDR2: KGHDR and SFDVKD. This CDR3 is 18 amino acids long. The V and J ends lost 0 bases and 0 bases respectively, with 14 bases between them. CDR3 protein: CATSDLSHPGSSYNEQFF. The CDR3 DNA reads as TGTGCCACCAGTGATTTGTCCCATCCGGGTAGCTCCTACAATGAGCAGTTCTTC.

The chain joins TRBV7-9 to TRBJ2-3; D gene unclear. Trimming took off 3 bases at V and 6 bases at J, with 4 bases between the two ends. This CDR3 comprises 11 residues. From germline, CDR1 is SEHNR and CDR2 FQNEAQ (reference sequence). The DNA of the CDR3 is TGTGCCAGCAGCTTTGTGGATACGCAGTATTTT. Its translation: CASSFVDTQYF.